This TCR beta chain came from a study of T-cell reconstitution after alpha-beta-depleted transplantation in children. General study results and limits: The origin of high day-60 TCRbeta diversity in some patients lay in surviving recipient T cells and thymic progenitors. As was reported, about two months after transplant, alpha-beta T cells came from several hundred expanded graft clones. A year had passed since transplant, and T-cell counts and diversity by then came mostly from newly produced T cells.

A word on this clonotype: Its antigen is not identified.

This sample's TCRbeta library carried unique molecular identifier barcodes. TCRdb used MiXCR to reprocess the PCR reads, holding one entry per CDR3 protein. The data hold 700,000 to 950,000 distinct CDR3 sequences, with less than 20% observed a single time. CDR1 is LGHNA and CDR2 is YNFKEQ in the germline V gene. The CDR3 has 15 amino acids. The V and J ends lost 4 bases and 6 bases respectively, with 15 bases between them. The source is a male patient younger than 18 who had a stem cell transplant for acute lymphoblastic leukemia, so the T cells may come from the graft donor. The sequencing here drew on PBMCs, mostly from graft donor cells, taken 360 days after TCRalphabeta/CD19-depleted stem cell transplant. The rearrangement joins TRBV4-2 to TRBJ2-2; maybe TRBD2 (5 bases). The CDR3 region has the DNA TGTGCCAGCAGCCCCGGGCTCCCGGGGTCCGGGGAGCTGTTTTTT. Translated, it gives CASSPGLPGSGELFF.